The 19 T cell receptor beta chains given below trace back to one sample, sequenced in a study of cytomegalovirus exposure and HLA in healthy donors. The primer mix had 60 Vbeta and 13 Jbeta primers. Assay: immunoSEQ multiplex PCR; the TCRdb copy retains only in-frame clones and omits some. The sample has about 90,000 clones, 65% to 80% seen once. Sequenced input: PBMCs. The receptors here all came from a man aged 30 to 39 in good health and CMV-seronegative.

This chain uses TRBV19 with TRBJ1-1, with TRBD1 matching over 7 bases. Germline CDR1 and CDR2: LNHDA and SQIVND (reference sequence). The V and J ends lost 7 bases and 2 bases, in that order; junction bases with no gene match: 7. The CDR3 consists of 14 residues. The CDR3 nucleotides are TGTGCCAGTATCAGAGACAGGGATAACACTGAAGCTTTCTTT. Translated: CASIRDRDNTEAFF.

The chain uses TRBV29-1 and TRBJ1-1, with D perhaps matching TRBD1 (6 bases). This CDR3 has 12 amino acids. Looked up from germline, CDR1 is SQVTM and CDR2 is ANQGSEA. The germline V and J ends were trimmed by 8 bases and 3 bases, with 13 bases remaining between them. In nucleotides, the CDR3 is TGCAGCTCCCGGACAGCATACACTGAAGCTTTCTTT. It codes for CSSRTAYTEAFF.

The chain has TRBV5-1 and TRBJ2-4; D possibly corresponds to TRBD2 (5 bases). This CDR3 has 16 amino acids. CDR1 SGHRS and CDR2 YFSETQ come from the germline V gene. V lost 0 bases and J lost 0, with 10 bases in between. The CDR3 region has the DNA TGCGCCAGCAGCTTGGGGATAGCGATAGCCAAAAACATTCAGTACTTC. It yields the protein CASSLGIAIAKNIQYF.

This clone was observed once. V gene TRBV19 combines with J gene TRBJ2-1, with TRBD2 identical over 7 bases. This CDR3 region has 16 residues. After removal of 4 bases from V and 6 bases from J, the junction contained 12 bases not matched to a gene. Germline-derived CDR1 and CDR2 are LNHDA and SQIVND (reference sequence). CDR3 DNA sequence: TGTGCCAGTAGTACTGTTGCCAGACCGGGGGGCAATGAGCAGTTCTTC. This gives the protein CASSTVARPGGNEQFF. The whole variable domain, filled in from reference TRBV19 and TRBJ2-1, reads DGGITQSPKYLFRKEGQNVTLSCEQNLNHDAMYWYRQDPGQGLRLIYYSQIVNDFQKGDIAEGYSVSREKKESFPLTVTSAQKNPTAFYLCASSTVARPGGNEQFFGPGTRLTVL.

This clone was detected a few times. The chain couples TRBV13 to TRBJ2-7; the D gene is possibly TRBD2 (6 bases). The CDR3 totals 19 residues. Germline assignment: CDR1 PRHDT and CDR2 FYEKMQ (reference sequence). Trimming removed 2 bases from V and 0 bases from J, with 23 bases in between. The CDR3 sequence: CASSLMGPTGVKPSYEQYF. In nucleotides, the CDR3 is TGTGCCAGCAGCTTAATGGGCCCGACGGGGGTGAAGCCCTCCTACGAGCAGTACTTC. The full variable domain, its missing parts supplied by reference TRBV13 and TRBJ2-7, is AAGVIQSPRHLIKEKRETATLKCYPIPRHDTVYWYQQGPGQDPQFLISFYEKMQSDKGSIPDRFSAQQFSDYHSELNMSSLELGDSALYFCASSLMGPTGVKPSYEQYFGPGTRLTVT.

The rearrangement joins TRBV12-2 to TRBJ1-2; the table's D call of TRBD1 was not tested on the DNA. TRBV12-2 corresponds to a pseudogene. There are 15 residues in the CDR3. For the CDR3, the DNA is TGTGCAAGTCGCTTACGGACAGGGTATAACTATGGCTACACCTTC. Encoded protein: CASRLRTGYNYGYTF.

In regard to this clone: Other DNA sequences in this specimen translate into the identical CDR3. V and J are TRBV10-3 and TRBJ1-3, with 8 bases that match TRBD1. Germline V gene data show CDR1 as ENHRY and CDR2 as SYGVKD. Trimming took 6 bases from V and 0 from J; bases not matched to a gene: 1. This CDR3 contains 14 residues. CDR3 in DNA: TGTGCCATCAGGACAGGGGACTCTGGAAACACCATATATTTT. This encodes CAIRTGDSGNTIYF.

The rearrangement uses TRBV19 and TRBJ1-6; D remains unclear. In germline, CDR1 is LNHDA, CDR2 SQIVND (reference sequence). The CDR3 consists of 14 residues. The V and J ends lost 1 base and 6 bases respectively, with 7 bases between them. CDR3 bases: TGTGCCAGTAGTATAGGCCAGTTTAATTCACCCCTCCACTTT. Protein product: CASSIGQFNSPLHF. The full variable domain, its missing parts supplied by reference TRBV19 and TRBJ1-6, is DGGITQSPKYLFRKEGQNVTLSCEQNLNHDAMYWYRQDPGQGLRLIYYSQIVNDFQKGDIAEGYSVSREKKESFPLTVTSAQKNPTAFYLCASSIGQFNSPLHFGNGTRLTVT.

The chain recombines TRBV2 with TRBJ2-7, with a tentative D call TRBD1 (6 bases). The CDR3 has 15 residues. Germline V gives CDR1 SNHLY, CDR2 FYNNEI. Trimming stripped 6 bases from V and 1 base from J, with 16 bases between. DNA of the CDR3: TGTGCCAGCAGGAAGGACAGCGCTCCATCCTACGAGCAGTACTTC. Translated: CASRKDSAPSYEQYF.

This rearrangement joins TRBV6-1 to TRBJ2-7, with no clear D. Trimming cost V 3 bases and J 2 bases, with 14 bases left between them. This CDR3 contains 15 residues. Germline lookup yields CDR1 MNHNS and CDR2 SASEGT. The CDR3 is CASSETAGQPYEQYF. In nucleotides, the CDR3 is TGTGCCAGCAGTGAGACGGCAGGTCAACCCTACGAGCAGTACTTC.

The CDR3 coding sequence is TGCAGCGTTCCCCGACTAGCGGGGGGGCCTTATCCCGGACAAGAGACCCAGTACTTC. This gives the protein CSVPRLAGGPYPGQETQYF. The V gene is TRBV29-1, the J gene TRBJ2-5; 14 nucleotides align to TRBD2. CDR3 length equals 19 residues. The V gene's germline CDR1 is SQVTM and CDR2 ANQGSEA. Unmatched junction bases numbered 16, after V lost 5 bases and J lost 2 bases.

This sequence joins TRBV6-1 and TRBJ1-2; D uncertain. Germline V CDR1 and CDR2: MNHNS, SASEGT. The CDR3 loop spans 11 amino acids. V was shortened by 5 bases and J by 4 bases, with 5 bases between the two germline ends. CDR3 nucleotide sequence: TGTGCCAGCAGTCTCGGCTATGGCTACACCTTC. This translates into CASSLGYGYTF.

The J gene is TRBJ1-6, the V gene TRBV28; 8 nucleotides line up with TRBD1. This CDR3 is 13 amino acids long. Per the germline V gene, CDR1 is MDHEN and CDR2 is SYDVKM. Trimming cost V 5 bases and J 10 bases; bases outside gene matches: 4. The DNA of the CDR3 is TGTGCCAGCAGTGCAGGGGGCGTCTCACCCCTCCACTTT. Its protein is CASSAGGVSPLHF.

The chain carries TRBV27 and TRBJ1-2; D is uncertain. Germline CDR1 is MNHEY and CDR2 is SMNVEV (reference sequence). This CDR3 is 15 amino acids long. Trimming removed 7 bases from V and 3 bases from J, with 18 bases in between. The CDR3 reads CASTSFQVNDYGYTF. CDR3 nucleotide sequence: TGTGCCAGCACCTCATTTCAGGTGAACGACTATGGCTACACCTTC.

The gene calls are TRBV7-2 and TRBJ2-5; D remains ambiguous. Matching the DNA end better, TRBJ2-7 makes the J call doubtful. CDR1 SGHTA and CDR2 FQGNSA come from the germline V gene. This CDR3 is built from 13 residues. The CDR3 DNA follows: TGTGCCAGCAGCTCCTCCCCAAATTACGAGCAGTACTTC. It translates to CASSSSPNYEQYF.

V and J are TRBV5-4 and TRBJ1-6; 9 nucleotides line up with TRBD1. Germline assignment: CDR1 SGHNT and CDR2 YYREEE (reference sequence). After removal of 5 bases from V and 4 bases from J, the junction contained 7 bases not matched to a gene. The CDR3 is 16 residues long. CDR3 protein: CASRPGTGSYNSPLHF. CDR3 nucleotide sequence: TGTGCCAGCAGACCAGGGACAGGGTCGTATAATTCACCCCTCCACTTT.

The chain employs TRBV4-3 and TRBJ1-2; 11 bases align to TRBD1. CDR1 is LGHNA, CDR2 YSLEER, per germline. J lost 3 bases, V lost 1 base, and 1 base had no gene match. The CDR3 consists of 15 residues. DNA of the CDR3: TGCGCCAGCAGCCAAGCGGACAGGGGGCACTATGGCTACACCTTC. Translation: CASSQADRGHYGYTF.

The chain is built from TRBV5-6 and TRBJ2-3; 7 bases agree with TRBD2. Losses at the gene ends were 7 bases for V and 2 bases for J; bases not matched to a gene: 7. Germline loops: CDR1 SGHDT, CDR2 YYEEEE. CDR3 length equals 14 residues. In DNA form, the CDR3 reads TGTGCCAGCGGAAGCGGGGTTGACACAGATACGCAGTATTTT. Translation gives CASGSGVDTDTQYF.

In this sample, this clone turned up once. The rearrangement links TRBV2 to TRBJ2-1; maybe TRBD2 (7 bases). This CDR3 is 16 amino acids long. Germline CDR1 reads SNHLY; CDR2 reads FYNNEI. Trimming removed 6 bases from V and 0 bases from J, with 15 bases in between. The CDR3: CASSPEGGGSYNEQFF. The CDR3 DNA reads as TGTGCCAGCAGCCCAGAGGGGGGGGGCTCCTACAATGAGCAGTTCTTC.